The entry below describes one T cell receptor (beta chain). Its specificity is not known. This specimen belongs to a study of cytomegalovirus exposure and HLA in healthy donors. General study findings and limits: Common viral pathogens seemed, in a later analysis, to connect with several of the most significant clusters. Some TCR beta chains (more than 150 of them) were listed as cytomegalovirus-associated.

It was with 60 Vbeta and 13 Jbeta primers that the PCR ran. This table comes from immunoSEQ multiplex PCR, and its TCRdb copy is limited to in-frame clones, with some not included. The table has approximately 110,000 clones, 70% to 85% seen once. Per the germline V gene, CDR1 is SGHRS and CDR2 is YFSETQ. V was trimmed by 2 bases and J by 2 bases, leaving 13 bases between them. This CDR3 has 15 amino acids. V gene TRBV5-1 combines with J gene TRBJ1-2, with D possibly TRBD1 on 5 matching bases. The specimen was PBMCs. The receptor was isolated from a woman aged 18-35 years in good health and CMV-seronegative. CDR3 nucleotide sequence: TGCGCCAGCAGCTTTGGCGACAGAGAGAACTATGGCTACACCTTC. Translating it yields CASSFGDRENYGYTF.